This T cell receptor (beta chain) was sequenced during a study of identifying expanded T cells in peripheral blood. Study-wide results and caveats: Technical replicates showed about 1.1 changed clones; two weeks approximately 15; four weeks 19. Variance in clone template counts between approximately two-week samples significantly increased with total template count across all healthy donors.

This table comes from immunoSEQ multiplex PCR, and its TCRdb copy is limited to in-frame clones, with some not included. Seen here are roughly 75,000 clones, around 90% observed once, and the top ten hold 3% to 4%. Healthy donors had no documented immune events, such as infections, while sampled. This clone was seen only once. Its antigen remains unidentified. The receptor's source is a person aged 18 to 70 in good health. The specimen sequenced was blood.

The CDR3 loop reads CASSVQAGGLGETQYF. The CDR3 nucleotides are TGTGCCAGCAGTGTTCAAGCTGGGGGGTTGGGAGAGACCCAGTACTTC. The chain joins TRBV2 to TRBJ2-5, with D perhaps TRBD2 (6 bases). The germline V gene has CDR1 SNHLY and CDR2 FYNNEI. Trimming took 4 bases from V and 4 from J, leaving 19 bases between them. The CDR3 runs to 16 residues.